This T cell receptor (beta chain) was sequenced in a study of CXCR3-negative and CXCR3-positive naive CD8 T cells. Comments on this clonotype: The antigen remains unidentified.

Study-level findings and limits: Naive CXCR3-positive and CXCR3-negative cells shared TRBV-TRBJ usage; memory cells diverged. Naive subsets did not differ in surface CD5, and TRB CDR3 properties served to infer TCR strength. Both of the naive subsets showed about the same high diversity, but memory CD8+ cells had much less.

CDR1 is LNHDA, CDR2 SQIVND, per germline (reference sequence). There are 14 residues in the CDR3. With UMI labels, 5' RACE was used to prepare the TRB cDNA libraries. TCRdb reanalyzed the 5' RACE reads and collapses them to one entry per CDR3 protein, without DNA. Its table records 43,000 or so distinct CDR3 sequences. This TCR was recovered from a human donor in good health. Some clones in this sample may be carry-over from other donors' samples. This sequence joins TRBV19 and TRBJ1-1; TCRdb proposes TRBD1, but this gene call is untestable without DNA. Sequencing was performed on memory CD8+ T cells from blood. Here the CDR3 reads CASSMGQGRTEAFF.